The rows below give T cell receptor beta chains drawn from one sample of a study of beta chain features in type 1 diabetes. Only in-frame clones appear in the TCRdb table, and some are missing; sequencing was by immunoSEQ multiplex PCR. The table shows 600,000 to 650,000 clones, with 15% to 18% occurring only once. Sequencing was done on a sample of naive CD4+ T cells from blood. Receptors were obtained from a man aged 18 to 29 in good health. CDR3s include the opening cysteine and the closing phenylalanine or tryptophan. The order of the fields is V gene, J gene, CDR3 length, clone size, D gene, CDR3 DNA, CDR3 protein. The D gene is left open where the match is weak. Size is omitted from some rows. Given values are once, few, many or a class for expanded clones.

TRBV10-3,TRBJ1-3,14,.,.,TGTGCCATCCGCAGGGTATACTCTGGAAACACCATATATTTT,CAIRRVYSGNTIYF
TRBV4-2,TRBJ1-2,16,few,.,TGTGCCAGCAGCAATTGGGCCGCTCTCGGAACTGATGGCTACACCTTC,CASSNWAALGTDGYTF
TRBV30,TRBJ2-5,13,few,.,TGTGCCTGGAGTGTAAGCTCACAAGAGACCCAGTACTTC,CAWSVSSQETQYF
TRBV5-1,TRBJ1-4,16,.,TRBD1,TGCGCCAGCAGCATGGCGGGACAGGGGTGGAATGAAAAACTGTTTTTT,CASSMAGQGWNEKLFF
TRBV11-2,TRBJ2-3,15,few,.,TGTGCCAGCAGCCCTGGGGGACCCTTTACAGATACGCAGTATTTT,CASSPGGPFTDTQYF
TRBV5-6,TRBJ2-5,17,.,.,TGTGCCAGCAGTTGGGGCATTCCCGGGAGACACCAAGAGACCCAGTACTTC,CASSWGIPGRHQETQYF
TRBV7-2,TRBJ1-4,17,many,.,TGTGCCAGCAGCTTAGCACTGATTAGGCGGGCTAATGAAAAACTGTTTTTT,CASSLALIRRANEKLFF
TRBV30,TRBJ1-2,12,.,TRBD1,TGTGCCTGGGGACAGGGATTCTATGGCTACACCTTC,CAWGQGFYGYTF
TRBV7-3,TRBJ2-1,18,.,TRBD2,TGTGCCAGCAGCCCCCGGGGAGCGGGGCGCTACTCCTACAATGAGCAGTTCTTC,CASSPRGAGRYSYNEQFF
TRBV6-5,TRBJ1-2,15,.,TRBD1,TGTGCCAGCAGGAGGGTCGAAGGGGGCCACTATGGCTACACCTTC,CASRRVEGGHYGYTF
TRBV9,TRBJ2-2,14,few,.,TGTGCCAGCAGCGTAGCAGGGAACACCGGGGAGCTGTTTTTT,CASSVAGNTGELFF
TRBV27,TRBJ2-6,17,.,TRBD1,TGTGCCAGCAGTTTCAGACAGGGGGGGACTGGGGCCAACGTCCTGACTTTC,CASSFRQGGTGANVLTF
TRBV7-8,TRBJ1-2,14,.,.,TGTGCCAGCAGCTTAGCGAACCATAACTATGGCTACACCTTC,CASSLANHNYGYTF
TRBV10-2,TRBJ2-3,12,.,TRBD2,TGCGCCAGCGCCGTTAGCGGGGATACGCAGTATTTT,CASAVSGDTQYF
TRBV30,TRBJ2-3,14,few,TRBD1,TGTGCCTGGAATCAGGACAGGCCAGGAGATACGCAGTATTTT,CAWNQDRPGDTQYF
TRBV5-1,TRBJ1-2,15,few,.,TGCGCCAGCAGCTTGGGAGCAGGGACACTCTATGGCTACACCTTC,CASSLGAGTLYGYTF
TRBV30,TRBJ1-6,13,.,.,TGTGCCTCTCCGGGACTAAATAATTCACCCCTCCACTTT,CASPGLNNSPLHF
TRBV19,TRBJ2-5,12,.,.,TGTGCCAGTAGTATTGGGGGCGAGACCCAGTACTTC,CASSIGGETQYF
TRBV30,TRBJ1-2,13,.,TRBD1,TGTGCCTGGACCCGGGACAGCGTCTATGGCTACACCTTC,CAWTRDSVYGYTF
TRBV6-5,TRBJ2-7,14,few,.,TGTGCCAGCAGTCGGGAGGACAGAACCTACGAGCAGTACTTC,CASSREDRTYEQYF
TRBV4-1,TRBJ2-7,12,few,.,TGCGCCAGCAGCCAAGATCGTTACGAGCAGTACTTC,CASSQDRYEQYF
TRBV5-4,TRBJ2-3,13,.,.,TGTGCCAGCAGCTTGGCGACAACAGATACGCAGTATTTT,CASSLATTDTQYF
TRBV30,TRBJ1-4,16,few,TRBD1,TGTGCCTGGAGCCCAGGGGGTGGATTCCGAAATGAAAAACTGTTTTTT,CAWSPGGGFRNEKLFF